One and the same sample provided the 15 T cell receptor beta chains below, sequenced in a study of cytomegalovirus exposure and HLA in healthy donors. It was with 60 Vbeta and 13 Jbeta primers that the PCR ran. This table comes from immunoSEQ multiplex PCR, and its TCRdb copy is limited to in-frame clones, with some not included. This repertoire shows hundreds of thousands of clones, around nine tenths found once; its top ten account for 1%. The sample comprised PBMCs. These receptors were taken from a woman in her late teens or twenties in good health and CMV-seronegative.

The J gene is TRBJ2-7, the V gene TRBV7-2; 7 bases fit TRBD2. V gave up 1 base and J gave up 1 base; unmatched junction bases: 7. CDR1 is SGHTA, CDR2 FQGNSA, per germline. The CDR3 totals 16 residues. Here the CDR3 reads CASSLDTAGGSYEQYF. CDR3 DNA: TGTGCCAGCAGCTTAGATACGGCCGGGGGGTCCTACGAGCAGTACTTC.

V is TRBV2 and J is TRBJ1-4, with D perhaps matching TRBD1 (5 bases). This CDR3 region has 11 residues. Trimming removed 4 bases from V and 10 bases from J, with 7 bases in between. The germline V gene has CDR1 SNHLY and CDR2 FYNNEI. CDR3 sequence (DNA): TGTGCCAGCAGTGGGGGGGGAAAACTGTTTTTT. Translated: CASSGGGKLFF. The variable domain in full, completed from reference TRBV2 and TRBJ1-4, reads EPEVTQTPSHQVTQMGQEVILRCVPISNHLYFYWYRQILGQKVEFLVSFYNNEISEKSEIFDDQFSVERPDGSNFTLKIRSTKLEDSAMYFCASSGGGKLFFGSGTQLSVL.

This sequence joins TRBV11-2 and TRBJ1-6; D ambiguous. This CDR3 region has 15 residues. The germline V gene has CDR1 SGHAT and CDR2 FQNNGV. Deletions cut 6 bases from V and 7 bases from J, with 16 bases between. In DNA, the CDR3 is TGTGCCAGCAGTCCCCAGGCCCATAAGAATTCACCCCTCCACTTT. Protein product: CASSPQAHKNSPLHF.

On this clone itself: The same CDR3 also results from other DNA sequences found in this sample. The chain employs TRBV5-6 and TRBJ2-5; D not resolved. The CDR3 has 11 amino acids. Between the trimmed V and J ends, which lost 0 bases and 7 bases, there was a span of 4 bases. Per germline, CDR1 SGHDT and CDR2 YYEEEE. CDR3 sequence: CASSLAGTQYF. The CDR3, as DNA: TGTGCCAGCAGCTTGGCAGGGACCCAGTACTTC.

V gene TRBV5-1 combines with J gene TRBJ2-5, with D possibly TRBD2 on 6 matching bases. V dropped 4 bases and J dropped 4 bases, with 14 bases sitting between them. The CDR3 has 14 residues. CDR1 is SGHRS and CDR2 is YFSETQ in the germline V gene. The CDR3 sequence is CASSPAGGRETQYF. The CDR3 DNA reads TGCGCCAGCAGCCCGGCCGGGGGAAGAGAGACCCAGTACTTC. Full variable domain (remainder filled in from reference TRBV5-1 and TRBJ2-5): KAGVTQTPRYLIKTRGQQVTLSCSPISGHRSVSWYQQTPGQGLQFLFEYFSETQRNKGNFPGRFSGRQFSNSRSEMNVSTLELGDSALYLCASSPAGGRETQYFGPGTRLLVL.

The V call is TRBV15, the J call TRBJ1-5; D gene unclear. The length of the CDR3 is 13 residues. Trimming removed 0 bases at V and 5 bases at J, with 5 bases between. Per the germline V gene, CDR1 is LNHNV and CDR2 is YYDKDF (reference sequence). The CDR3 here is CATSRDVYQPQHF. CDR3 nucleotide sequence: TGTGCCACCAGCAGAGACGTCTATCAGCCCCAGCATTTT.

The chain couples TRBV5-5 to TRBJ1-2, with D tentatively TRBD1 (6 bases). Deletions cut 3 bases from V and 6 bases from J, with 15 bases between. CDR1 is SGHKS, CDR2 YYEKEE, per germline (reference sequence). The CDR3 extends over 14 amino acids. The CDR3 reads CASSYQEGVDGYTF. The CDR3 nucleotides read TGTGCCAGCAGCTATCAAGAGGGGGTTGATGGCTACACCTTC.

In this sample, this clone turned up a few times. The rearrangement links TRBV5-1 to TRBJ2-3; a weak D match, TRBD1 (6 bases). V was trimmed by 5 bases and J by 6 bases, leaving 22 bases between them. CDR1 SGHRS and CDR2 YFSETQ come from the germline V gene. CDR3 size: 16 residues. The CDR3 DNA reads TGCGCCAGCAGTCGTGATGGGGGCCGCGTCGTGGATACGCAGTATTTT. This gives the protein CASSRDGGRVVDTQYF. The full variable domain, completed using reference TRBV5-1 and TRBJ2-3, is KAGVTQTPRYLIKTRGQQVTLSCSPISGHRSVSWYQQTPGQGLQFLFEYFSETQRNKGNFPGRFSGRQFSNSRSEMNVSTLELGDSALYLCASSRDGGRVVDTQYFGPGTRLTVL.

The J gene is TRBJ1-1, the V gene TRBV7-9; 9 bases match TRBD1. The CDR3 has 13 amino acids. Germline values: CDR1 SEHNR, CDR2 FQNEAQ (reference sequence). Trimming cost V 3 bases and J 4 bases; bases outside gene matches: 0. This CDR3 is CASSLTGGTEAFF. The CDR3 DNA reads TGTGCCAGCAGCTTGACAGGGGGCACTGAAGCTTTCTTT.

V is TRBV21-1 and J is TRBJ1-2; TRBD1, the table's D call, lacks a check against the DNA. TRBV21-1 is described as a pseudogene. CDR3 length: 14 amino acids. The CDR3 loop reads CASLTPGQTYGYTF. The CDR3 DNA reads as TGTGCCAGCCTTACTCCGGGACAGACATATGGCTACACCTTC.

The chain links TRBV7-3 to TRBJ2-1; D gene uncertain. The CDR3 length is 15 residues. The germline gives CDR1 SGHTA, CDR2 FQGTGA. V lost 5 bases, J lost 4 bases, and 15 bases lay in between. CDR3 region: CASSPRVAVYNEQFF. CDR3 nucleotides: TGTGCCAGCAGCCCCCGGGTGGCAGTATACAATGAGCAGTTCTTC.

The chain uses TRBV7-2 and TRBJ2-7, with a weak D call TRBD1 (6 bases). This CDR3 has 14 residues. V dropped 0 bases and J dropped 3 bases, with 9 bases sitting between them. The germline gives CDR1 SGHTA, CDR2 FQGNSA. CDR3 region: CASSLAGTNYEQYF. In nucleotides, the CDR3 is TGTGCCAGCAGCTTAGCTGGGACAAACTACGAGCAGTACTTC.

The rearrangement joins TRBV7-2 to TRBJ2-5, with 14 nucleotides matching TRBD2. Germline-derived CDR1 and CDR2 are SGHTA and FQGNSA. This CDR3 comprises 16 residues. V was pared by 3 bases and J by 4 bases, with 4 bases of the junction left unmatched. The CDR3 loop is CASSFAGTSGGETQYF. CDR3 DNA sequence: TGTGCCAGCAGCTTTGCCGGGACTAGCGGGGGAGAGACCCAGTACTTC.

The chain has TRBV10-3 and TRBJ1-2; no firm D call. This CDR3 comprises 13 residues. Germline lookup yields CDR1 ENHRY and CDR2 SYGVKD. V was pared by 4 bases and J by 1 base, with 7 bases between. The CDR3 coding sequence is TGTGCCATCAGTGGGGGAGGTAACTATGGCTACACCTTC. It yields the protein CAISGGGNYGYTF.

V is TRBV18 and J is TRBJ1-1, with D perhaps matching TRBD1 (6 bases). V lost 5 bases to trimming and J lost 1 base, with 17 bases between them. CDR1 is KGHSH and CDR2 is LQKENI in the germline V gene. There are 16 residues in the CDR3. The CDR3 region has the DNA TGTGCCAGCTCAGCTCAGGGGCTATTGAGGAACACTGAAGCTTTCTTT. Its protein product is CASSAQGLLRNTEAFF.